The rows below give T cell receptor beta chains drawn from one sample of a study of shared clonotypes between healthy human individuals. Repertoires were generated with immunoSEQ multiplex PCR, while TCRdb's copy carries only in-frame clones and drops some. The sample yields about 2 million clones, around 95% seen once. The sequencing input was naive CD4+ T cells sorted from blood. Every receptor here comes from a man between 18 and 35 years old in good health. The CDR3 runs from the conserved cysteine through the conserved F or W.

J gene,V gene,CDR3 protein
TRBJ2-7,TRBV5-1,CASSLVGVSSYEQYF
TRBJ1-2,TRBV6-1,CASSEATGRGYTF
TRBJ2-7,TRBV25-1,CASRETGADEQYF
TRBJ2-3,TRBV10-3,CAISSRTSGSTDTQYF
TRBJ2-6,TRBV5-6,CASRNSSTYPSGANVLTF
TRBJ2-1,TRBV7-9,CASSPGNEQFF
TRBJ2-1,TRBV28,CATTYGGPYNEQFF
TRBJ2-1,TRBV5-4,CASSPRGPDNEQFF
TRBJ2-7,TRBV11-3,CASSLGAGLAYEQYF
TRBJ2-1,TRBV6-6,CASSYPGGSGGNEQFF
TRBJ2-5,TRBV20-1,CSGWGGTQYF
TRBJ1-4,TRBV2,CASSVRGEKLFF
TRBJ2-6,TRBV7-7,CASSINPGANVLTF
TRBJ2-7,TRBV29-1,CSVGDRSGSYEQYF
TRBJ2-5,TRBV7-2,CASSLGWGTRGETQYF
TRBJ2-7,TRBV5-6,CASSPRDRTYEQYF
TRBJ2-7,TRBV5-4,CASSPEGGRDEQYF
TRBJ2-5,TRBV7-9,CASSLGDRGWIIWETQYF
TRBJ2-3,TRBV6-5,CASSTVAASTDTQYF
TRBJ2-7,TRBV5-1,CASSSAPGIGYEQYF
TRBJ1-2,TRBV13,CASSLDGDRVYGYTF
TRBJ2-1,TRBV18,CASSPRQGQGLFF
TRBJ1-3,TRBV30,CAWSAQTGNTIYF
TRBJ2-7,TRBV5-1,CASSGTSTNYEQYF
TRBJ2-3,TRBV7-2,CASSLGGDITQYF
TRBJ1-4,TRBV5-1,CASSLGGGDEKLFF
TRBJ2-7,TRBV18,CASSDYEQYF
TRBJ2-7,TRBV5-4,CASSSGQGGEQYF
TRBJ2-1,TRBV2,CASRQGRYNEQFF
TRBJ2-2,TRBV25-1,CASSGVTGYTGELFF
TRBJ2-3,TRBV11-3,CASSPGWVTDTQYF
TRBJ2-5,TRBV18,CASSRMWTGQETQYF
TRBJ1-3,TRBV28,CASRPTGSGNTIYF
TRBJ2-5,TRBV6-6,CASTTYYGRETQYF
TRBJ2-7,TRBV7-7,CASSLGAGSSYEQYF
TRBJ1-5,TRBV7-9,CASSLGGSRVNQPQHF
TRBJ2-4,TRBV4-1,CASSQDGPINIQYF
TRBJ2-7,TRBV5-4,CASSLEASGRSHEQYF
TRBJ1-5,TRBV6-5,CASSYNREGQPQHF
TRBJ1-1,TRBV5-1,CASRTGGTMNTEAFF
TRBJ2-7,TRBV28,CASLADSPYEQYF
TRBJ1-6,TRBV18,CASSPARGASPLHF
TRBJ2-5,TRBV4-1,CASSQGGSGGTETQYF
TRBJ1-2,TRBV5-8,CASSLGTANYGYTF
TRBJ1-3,TRBV6-5,CASSYSSGNTIYF
TRBJ1-4,TRBV2,CASADDRGRGEKLFF
TRBJ1-6,TRBV6-5,CASSTGQGNSPLHF
TRBJ2-2,TRBV10-3,CASQTSGGTGELFF
TRBJ2-7,TRBV9,CASSVGPLGEQYF
TRBJ1-2,TRBV19,CASRAPGQAFYGYTF
TRBJ2-2,TRBV5-4,CASSPPDGTGELFF
TRBJ2-1,TRBV30,CAWSPGPNEQFF
TRBJ2-7,TRBV10-3,CAIKESGVGYEQYF
TRBJ1-2,TRBV6-5,CASSSRGSYGYTF
TRBJ1-2,TRBV7-9,CASSFEGYGYTF
TRBJ1-1,TRBV10-3,CAISGLWTPNTEAFF
TRBJ2-1,TRBV5-1,CASSLAGTSDEQFF